This T cell receptor beta chain was identified in a study of CD8+ T cells in alopecia areata. In this sample, this clone turned up once. Trimming removed 5 bases at V and 6 bases at J, with 11 bases between. CDR3 length: 11 amino acids. Germline loops: CDR1 SQVTM, CDR2 ANQGSEA. As the sequencing template, cDNA was produced by extracting RNA and reverse transcribing it. The protocol was immunoSEQ multiplex PCR, while the TCRdb copy is restricted to in-frame clones and leaves out a portion. This sample has roughly 170,000 clones, with 50% to 70% found just once. The material was CD4+ T cells sorted from blood, obtained at week 0. This chain uses TRBV29-1 with TRBJ2-7; D tentatively reads TRBD1 or TRBD2 (5 bases each). This TCR was sampled from a human donor with alopecia areata. The CDR3 is CSVKGTGEQYF. The CDR3 DNA sequence: TGCAGCGTTAAGGGGACGGGCGAGCAGTACTTC.